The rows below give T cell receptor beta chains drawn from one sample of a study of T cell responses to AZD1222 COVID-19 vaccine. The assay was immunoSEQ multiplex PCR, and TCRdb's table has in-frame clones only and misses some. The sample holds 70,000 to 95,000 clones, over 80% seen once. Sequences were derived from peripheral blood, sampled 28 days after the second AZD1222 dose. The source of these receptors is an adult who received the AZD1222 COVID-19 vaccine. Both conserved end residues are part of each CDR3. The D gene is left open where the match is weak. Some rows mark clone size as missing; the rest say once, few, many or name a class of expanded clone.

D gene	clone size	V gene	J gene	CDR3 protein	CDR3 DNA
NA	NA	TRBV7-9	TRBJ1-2	CASRPGAGSYGYTF	TGTGCCAGCAGACCAGGGGCGGGTAGCTATGGCTACACCTTC
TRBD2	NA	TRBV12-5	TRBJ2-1	CASVAGHLAGWDNEQFF	TGTGCTAGTGTTGCCGGACACCTAGCGGGGTGGGACAATGAGCAGTTCTTC
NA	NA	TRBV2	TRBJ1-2	CASSELSYRGYTF	TGTGCCAGCAGTGAACTCAGTTATAGGGGCTACACCTTC
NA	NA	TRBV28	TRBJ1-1	CASSFTGGNTEAFF	TGTGCCAGCAGTTTTACGGGTGGGAACACTGAAGCTTTCTTT
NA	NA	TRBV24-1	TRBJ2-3	CATSDHLMGGRTDTQYF	TGTGCCACCAGTGATCACCTTATGGGGGGTCGGACAGATACGCAGTATTTT
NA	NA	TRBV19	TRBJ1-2	CASSWLYGYTF	TGTGCCAGTAGTTGGCTCTATGGCTACACCTTC
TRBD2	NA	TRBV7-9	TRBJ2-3	CASSPLAGVISGADTQYF	TGTGCCAGCAGCCCCCTAGCGGGAGTCATCTCAGGCGCAGATACGCAGTATTTT
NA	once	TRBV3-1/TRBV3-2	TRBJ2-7	CASSQYGRGSMYEQYF	TGTGCCAGCAGCCAATATGGTAGGGGTTCCATGTACGAGCAGTACTTC
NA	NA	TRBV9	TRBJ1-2	CASSPRGADGYTF	TGTGCCAGCAGCCCCCGGGGGGCGGATGGCTACACCTTC
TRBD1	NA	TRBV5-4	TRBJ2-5	CASSPGGTGIEETQYF	TGTGCCAGCAGCCCGGGTGGGACAGGGATCGAAGAGACCCAGTACTTC
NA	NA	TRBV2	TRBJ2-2	CASRGPWRTGELFF	TGTGCCAGCAGGGGGCCCTGGCGGACCGGGGAGCTGTTTTTT
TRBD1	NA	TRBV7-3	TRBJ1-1	CASSLDGTGGTEAFF	TGTGCCAGCAGCTTGGACGGGACAGGGGGGACTGAAGCTTTCTTT
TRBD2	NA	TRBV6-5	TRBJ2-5	CASSPRLAGETQYF	TGTGCCAGCAGCCCCCGACTAGCGGGCGAGACCCAGTACTTC
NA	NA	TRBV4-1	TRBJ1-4	CASSQVSGRLGSSEKLFF	TGCGCCAGCAGCCAAGTGTCCGGACGGCTAGGCTCTTCTGAAAAACTGTTTTTT
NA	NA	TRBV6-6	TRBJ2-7	CASSYSFRVGSYEQYF	TGTGCCAGCAGTTACTCGTTTCGGGTGGGATCCTACGAGCAGTACTTC
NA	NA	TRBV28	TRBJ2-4	CASSYSTGRNIQYF	TGTGCCAGCAGTTATTCTACGGGTAGGAACATTCAGTACTTC
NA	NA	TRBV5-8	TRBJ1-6	CASHRRGNNSPLHF	TGTGCCAGCCACAGGCGGGGAAATAATTCACCCCTCCACTTT
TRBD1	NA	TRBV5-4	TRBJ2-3	CASSVRGPDTQYF	TGTGCCAGCAGCGTTAGGGGGCCAGATACGCAGTATTTT
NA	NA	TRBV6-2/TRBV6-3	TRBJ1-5	CASSQDNLAGQPQHF	TGTGCCAGCAGCCAGGACAACCTAGCGGGTCAGCCCCAGCATTTT
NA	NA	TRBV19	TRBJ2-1	CASSDQAYNEQFF	TGTGCCAGCAGCGACCAAGCCTACAATGAGCAGTTCTTC
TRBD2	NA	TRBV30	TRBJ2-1	CAGSGLAGVGQFF	TGTGCCGGATCGGGACTAGCGGGAGTCGGGCAGTTCTTC
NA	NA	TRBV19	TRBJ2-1	CASSRMGPYNEQFF	TGTGCCAGTAGTAGGATGGGACCGTACAATGAGCAGTTCTTC
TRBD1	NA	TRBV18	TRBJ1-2	CASSPRGRQGAPPGYGYTF	TGTGCCAGCTCACCAAGGGGCCGACAGGGGGCCCCCCCTGGGTATGGCTACACCTTC
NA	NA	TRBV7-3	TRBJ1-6	CASSLGQGDSPLHF	TGTGCCAGCAGCTTAGGCCAGGGTGATTCACCCCTCCACTTT
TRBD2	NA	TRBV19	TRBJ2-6	CASMPSGLRTGANVLTF	TGTGCCAGTATGCCTAGCGGGCTCAGAACTGGGGCCAACGTCCTGACTTTC
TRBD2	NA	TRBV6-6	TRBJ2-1	CASSRPRGLAGGFSYNEQFF	TGTGCCAGCAGTCGCCCACGAGGACTAGCGGGGGGGTTCTCCTACAATGAGCAGTTCTTC
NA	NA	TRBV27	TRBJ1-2	CASSPPRGRGYTF	TGTGCCAGCAGCCCCCCCAGGGGCAGGGGCTACACCTTC
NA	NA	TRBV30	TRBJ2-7	CAWSPGVNPYEQYF	TGTGCCTGGAGTCCCGGGGTTAACCCCTACGAGCAGTACTTC
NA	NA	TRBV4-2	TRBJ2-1	CASTSSEVEQFF	TGTGCCAGCACCTCTAGCGAGGTTGAGCAGTTCTTC
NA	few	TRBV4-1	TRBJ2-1	CASSQGVWGAGEQFF	TGCGCCAGCAGCCAAGGAGTATGGGGGGCGGGCGAGCAGTTCTTC
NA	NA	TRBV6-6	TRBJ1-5	CASSYGQGKQPQHF	TGTGCCAGCAGTTACGGCCAGGGAAAGCAGCCCCAGCATTTT
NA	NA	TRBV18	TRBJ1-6	CASSPLGTGRRNSPLHF	TGTGCCAGCTCACCTCTCGGAACCGGACGGCGTAATTCACCCCTCCACTTT
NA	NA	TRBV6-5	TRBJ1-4	CASSYGTGREKLFF	TGTGCCAGCAGTTACGGCACAGGTCGTGAAAAACTGTTTTTT
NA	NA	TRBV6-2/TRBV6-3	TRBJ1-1	CASSSAWGVRAEAFF	TGTGCCAGCAGTTCCGCCTGGGGGGTGAGGGCTGAAGCTTTCTTT
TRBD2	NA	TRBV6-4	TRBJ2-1	CASSLTPGLAEFSSYNEQFF	TGTGCCAGCAGTCTGACTCCGGGACTAGCGGAGTTCAGCTCCTACAATGAGCAGTTCTTC
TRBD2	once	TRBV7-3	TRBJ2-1	CASSPGLAVYNEQFF	TGTGCCAGCAGCCCGGGACTAGCAGTTTACAATGAGCAGTTCTTC
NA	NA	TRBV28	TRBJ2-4	CASSSPNLGIQYF	TGTGCCAGCAGTTCTCCGAATTTGGGCATTCAGTACTTC
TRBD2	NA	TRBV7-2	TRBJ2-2	CASSLGLGLAGTTGELFF	TGTGCCAGCAGCTTGGGACTTGGGTTAGCGGGGACCACCGGGGAGCTGTTTTTT
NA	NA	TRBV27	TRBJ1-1	CASSLIPNTEAFF	TGTGCCAGCAGTTTGATACCGAACACTGAAGCTTTCTTT
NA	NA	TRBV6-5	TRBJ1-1	CASSYLRGTEAFF	TGTGCCAGCAGTTACCTCAGAGGTACTGAAGCTTTCTTT
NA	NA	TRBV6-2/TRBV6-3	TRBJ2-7	CASSYTSPSYPPYEQYF	TGTGCCAGCAGTTACACCAGCCCCAGTTATCCCCCCTACGAGCAGTACTTC
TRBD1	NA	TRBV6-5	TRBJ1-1	CASSLRGRVNTEAFF	TGTGCCAGCAGCCTCAGGGGGCGGGTGAACACTGAAGCTTTCTTT
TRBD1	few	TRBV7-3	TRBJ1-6	CASSRQGTSPLHF	TGTGCCAGCAGCCGACAGGGTACTTCACCCCTCCACTTT
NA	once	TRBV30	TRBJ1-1	CAWSARTGMNTEAFF	TGTGCCTGGAGTGCCCGGACTGGTATGAACACTGAAGCTTTCTTT
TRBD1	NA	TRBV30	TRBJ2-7	CAVEDRTSYEQYF	TGTGCCGTCGAGGACAGGACCTCCTACGAGCAGTACTTC
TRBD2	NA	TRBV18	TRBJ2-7	CASSETSGRAVQYF	TGTGCCAGCTCGGAGACTAGCGGGAGGGCCGTGCAGTACTTC
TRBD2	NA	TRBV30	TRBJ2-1	CAWSVAGGRGEQFF	TGTGCCTGGAGTGTAGCGGGAGGAAGGGGTGAGCAGTTCTTC
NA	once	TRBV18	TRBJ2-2	CASSPAGANTGELFF	TGTGCCAGCTCACCAGCAGGGGCGAACACCGGGGAGCTGTTTTTT
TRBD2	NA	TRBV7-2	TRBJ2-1	CASSYYTSGTDEQFF	TGTGCCAGCAGTTACTACACTAGCGGGACCGATGAGCAGTTCTTC